The next 27 T cell receptor beta chains were all read from a single sample in a study of blood T cell repertoires in COVID-19. Sequencing was performed with immunoSEQ multiplex PCR; in TCRdb, only in-frame clones are kept and a portion is missing. The sample holds approximately 240,000 clones, roughly 82% seen once. Material: peripheral blood. These TCRs come from a woman over 75 with active or convalescent COVID-19.

The chain is built from TRBV19 and TRBJ1-4; D possibly corresponds to TRBD1 (6 bases). Germline loops: CDR1 LNHDA, CDR2 SQIVND (reference sequence). V gave up 3 bases and J gave up 3 bases, with 23 bases separating them. The CDR3 loop spans 19 amino acids. Here the CDR3 reads CASSMQGTMSSAANEKLFF. CDR3 nucleotides: TGTGCCAGTAGTATGCAGGGGACTATGAGTTCAGCAGCTAATGAAAAACTGTTTTTT.

The CDR3, as DNA: TGTGCCAGCAGCTTAGATCAAGCGGGCAGCAATGAGCAGTTCTTC. This encodes CASSLDQAGSNEQFF. V and J are TRBV11-3 and TRBJ2-1, with a weak D call TRBD2 (6 bases). CDR3 length: 15 residues. Per germline, CDR1 SGHNT and CDR2 YENEEA. Trimming shortened V by 0 bases and J by 6 bases, and 12 bases separated the two germline ends.

This sequence joins TRBV6-8 and TRBJ2-1; 7 bases line up with TRBD1. The CDR3 runs to 14 residues. Germline loops: CDR1 MNHGY, CDR2 SAAAGT. The V gene end was trimmed by 10 bases and the J gene end by 4 bases; junction bases not matched to a gene: 10. For the CDR3, the DNA is TGTGCCAAACAACGTGAGGACAGGTACAATGAGCAGTTCTTC. Protein sequence: CAKQREDRYNEQFF.

V gene TRBV15 combines with J gene TRBJ2-5; 7 bases map to TRBD2. With 7 bases clipped from V and 0 bases from J, the junction kept 2 bases outside the gene matches. Looked up from germline, CDR1 is LNHNV and CDR2 is YYDKDF (reference sequence). The CDR3 totals 13 residues. The CDR3 is CATKRDYQETQYF. The CDR3 bases are TGTGCCACCAAGCGGGACTACCAAGAGACCCAGTACTTC. Full variable domain (missing parts from reference TRBV15 and TRBJ2-5): DAMVIQNPRYQVTQFGKPVTLSCSQTLNHNVMYWYQQKSSQAPKLLFHYYDKDFNNEADTPDNFQSRRPNTSFCFLDIRSPGLGDTAMYLCATKRDYQETQYFGPGTRLLVL.

The rearrangement uses TRBV15 and TRBJ1-2; D is perhaps TRBD1 (6 bases). Deletions cut 5 bases from V and 0 bases from J, with 22 bases between. CDR1 and CDR2 from the germline V gene are LNHNV and YYDKDF (reference sequence). The CDR3 extends over 18 amino acids. CDR3 DNA: TGTGCCACCAGCCCGACCCAAACAGGGCCAGGGTCTAACTATGGCTACACCTTC. Protein sequence: CATSPTQTGPGSNYGYTF.

This chain joins TRBV7-2 and TRBJ2-7; a weak D match, TRBD2 (6 bases). This CDR3 spans 16 amino acids. V was pared by 0 bases and J by 0 bases, with 12 bases between. CDR1 and CDR2 from the germline V gene are SGHTA and FQGNSA. The DNA of the CDR3 is TGTGCCAGCAGCTTAGCGTCGGAGGGGCGCTCCTACGAGCAGTACTTC. This encodes CASSLASEGRSYEQYF.

This chain uses TRBV28 with TRBJ2-6; a weak D match, TRBD1 (6 bases). This CDR3 has 18 amino acids. Germline V gene data show CDR1 as MDHEN and CDR2 as SYDVKM. Trimming cost V 1 base and J 0 bases, with 13 bases left between them. CDR3 residues: CASSLSGGVYSGANVLTF. The CDR3 region has the DNA TGTGCCAGCAGTTTATCTGGGGGCGTATACTCTGGGGCCAACGTCCTGACTTTC.

This chain uses TRBV6-6 with TRBJ1-1, with D possibly matching TRBD1 (6 bases). The V end lost 10 bases, the J end lost 1 base, and 13 bases lay between the germline ends. CDR1 and CDR2 from the germline V gene are MNHNY and SVGAGI (reference sequence). The CDR3 runs to 13 residues. In nucleotides, the CDR3 is TGTGCCATAAACAGGGAACCGAACACTGAAGCTTTCTTT. Amino acid sequence: CAINREPNTEAFF.

The chain has TRBV27 and TRBJ1-6, with a tentative D call TRBD1 (5 bases). From germline, CDR1 is MNHEY and CDR2 SMNVEV (reference sequence). The CDR3 contains 15 residues. Between the trimmed V and J ends, which lost 2 bases and 8 bases, there was a span of 13 bases. DNA of the CDR3: TGTGCCAGCAGTTTAGGGGAGGGGACCTATTCACCCCTCCACTTT. It yields the protein CASSLGEGTYSPLHF.

The V call is TRBV5-1, the J call TRBJ2-5; 10 bases match TRBD2. CDR1 is SGHRS and CDR2 is YFSETQ in the germline V gene. Unmatched junction bases numbered 4, after V lost 4 bases and J lost 1 base. The CDR3 extends over 15 amino acids. The CDR3 bases are TGCGCCAGCAGCCGAGTAGCGGGGGGCCAAGAGACCCAGTACTTC. Its translation is CASSRVAGGQETQYF.

The chain links TRBV19 to TRBJ2-7; D gene uncertain. The V end lost 8 bases, the J end lost 0 bases, and 23 bases lay between the germline ends. This CDR3 is 17 amino acids long. Germline CDR1 LNHDA, CDR2 SQIVND (reference sequence). CDR3 amino acids: CASRRARMVASSYEQYF. The CDR3 bases are TGTGCCAGTCGTAGGGCGCGTATGGTGGCAAGCTCCTACGAGCAGTACTTC. The full variable domain, its missing parts supplied by reference TRBV19 and TRBJ2-7, is DGGITQSPKYLFRKEGQNVTLSCEQNLNHDAMYWYRQDPGQGLRLIYYSQIVNDFQKGDIAEGYSVSREKKESFPLTVTSAQKNPTAFYLCASRRARMVASSYEQYFGPGTRLTVT.

J is TRBJ1-6 and V is TRBV30; 7 bases line up with TRBD1. Germline V gene lookup returns CDR1 GTSNPN and CDR2 SVGIG (reference sequence). CDR3 length: 12 residues. The V gene end was trimmed by 5 bases and the J gene end by 5 bases; junction bases not matched to a gene: 0. CDR3 region: CAWDRDNSPLHF. The DNA of the CDR3 is TGTGCCTGGGACAGGGATAATTCACCCCTCCACTTT.

Concerning this clone: The sample has other DNA sequences that encode this CDR3 too. The chain has TRBV28 and TRBJ1-2; D ambiguous. Germline V lookup: CDR1 MDHEN, CDR2 SYDVKM. Deletions cut 6 bases from V and 0 bases from J, with 11 bases between. This CDR3 is 14 amino acids long. CDR3 in amino acids: CASSRTGANYGYTF. The DNA for the CDR3 is TGTGCCAGCAGCCGTACTGGAGCTAACTATGGCTACACCTTC.

This clone was seen more than once but under ten times. The chain employs TRBV13 and TRBJ1-2; D gene ambiguous. Germline CDR1 is PRHDT and CDR2 is FYEKMQ (reference sequence). This CDR3 region has 13 residues. Trimming pared 4 bases from V and 2 bases from J, leaving 8 bases between. This CDR3 reads CASSSGGNYGYTF. The CDR3 coding sequence is TGTGCCAGCAGCTCCGGAGGGAACTATGGCTACACCTTC.

This rearrangement joins TRBV19 to TRBJ2-6; 11 bases agree with TRBD2. V gave up 0 bases and J gave up 2 bases; unmatched junction bases: 6. The CDR3 loop spans 19 amino acids. Germline lookup yields CDR1 LNHDA and CDR2 SQIVND (reference sequence). The CDR3 is CASSIDRTSGLAGANVLTF. DNA of the CDR3: TGTGCCAGTAGTATAGATCGGACTAGCGGGTTGGCTGGGGCCAACGTCCTGACTTTC.

This rearrangement joins TRBV7-8 to TRBJ2-7; maybe TRBD2 (5 bases). CDR1 is SGHVS and CDR2 is FQNEAQ in the germline V gene. The germline V and J ends were trimmed by 2 bases and 8 bases, with 19 bases remaining between them. The CDR3 is 15 amino acids. Here the CDR3 DNA reads TGTGCCAGCAGCTTAAGTACCGGGAACCACATCCAGCAGTACTTC. Amino acids: CASSLSTGNHIQQYF.

This clone occurred a few times. The CDR3 DNA is TGTGCCAGCAGCTCCCCATTTTTTAGCGGGATTACCGGGGAGCTGTTTTTT. This codes for CASSSPFFSGITGELFF. The J gene is TRBJ2-2, the V gene TRBV7-2, with 8 bases lining up with TRBD2. V shed 4 bases, J shed 5 bases, and the junction held 12 bases outside the gene matches. The CDR3 is 17 amino acids. Germline V gives CDR1 SGHTA, CDR2 FQGNSA.

The chain has TRBV10-3 and TRBJ2-7; 12 bases fit TRBD2. This CDR3 contains 17 residues. With 0 bases clipped from V and 7 bases from J, the junction kept 10 bases outside the gene matches. The germline CDR1 and CDR2 sequences are ENHRY and SYGVKD. The CDR3 coding sequence is TGTGCCATCAGTGAGTCTGGCCGACTAGCGGGGGTGGAAGAGCAGTACTTC. Amino acid sequence: CAISESGRLAGVEEQYF.

The V gene is TRBV5-5, the J gene TRBJ1-2; D is undetermined. Deletions cut 0 bases from V and 0 bases from J, with 9 bases between. The germline gives CDR1 SGHKS, CDR2 YYEKEE (reference sequence). The CDR3 loop spans 15 amino acids. CDR3 region: CASSLVAASNYGYTF. CDR3 coding DNA: TGTGCCAGCAGCTTGGTGGCTGCTTCTAACTATGGCTACACCTTC. The whole variable domain, filled in from reference TRBV5-5 and TRBJ1-2, reads DAGVTQSPTHLIKTRGQQVTLRCSPISGHKSVSWYQQVLGQGPQFIFQYYEKEERGRGNFPDRFSARQFPNYSSELNVNALLLGDSALYLCASSLVAASNYGYTFGSGTRLTVV.

This clone was detected once. The rearrangement joins TRBV27 to TRBJ1-5; TRBD1 might be the D (5 bases). The CDR3 covers 14 residues. The germline gives CDR1 MNHEY, CDR2 SMNVEV (reference sequence). Trimming removed 0 bases from V and 7 bases from J, with 10 bases in between. The CDR3 protein is CASSLSGAKQPQHF. The DNA of the CDR3 is TGTGCCAGCAGTTTATCTGGGGCTAAGCAGCCCCAGCATTTT.

The gene calls are TRBV12-3 or TRBV12-4 and TRBJ1-4; D is unresolved. Trimming pared 2 bases from V and 10 bases from J, leaving 8 bases between. CDR3 length equals 12 residues. The CDR3 DNA sequence: TGTGCCAGCAGTTTAAATTTCGGAAAACTGTTTTTT. Protein sequence: CASSLNFGKLFF.

This clone has a single count. This sequence joins TRBV5-1 and TRBJ2-2; 10 positions match TRBD1. Germline CDR1 SGHRS, CDR2 YFSETQ. The junction had 2 bases not matched to a gene; V was cut back by 3 bases and J by 3 bases. The CDR3 is 15 residues long. In nucleotides, the CDR3 is TGCGCCAGCAGCTGGGACAGGGGCGACACCGGGGAGCTGTTTTTT. It is translated as CASSWDRGDTGELFF.

This chain joins TRBV7-9 and TRBJ2-2; D is unclear. Germline V CDR1 and CDR2: SEHNR, FQNEAQ (reference sequence). V was shortened by 5 bases and J by 7 bases, with 14 bases between the two germline ends. The CDR3 is made up of 14 amino acids. CDR3 sequence: CASSPPGNFGELFF. The CDR3 DNA reads TGTGCCAGCAGCCCCCCCGGTAATTTCGGGGAGCTGTTTTTT. Filled out from reference TRBV7-9 and TRBJ2-2, the complete variable domain reads DTGVSQNPRHKITKRGQNVTFRCDPISEHNRLYWYRQTLGQGPEFLTYFQNEAQLEKSRLLSDRFSAERPKGSFSTLEIQRTEQGDSAMYLCASSPPGNFGELFFGEGSRLTVL.

This chain connects TRBV6-1 to TRBJ1-6, with 10 bases aligning to TRBD1. The CDR3 has 15 residues. Germline CDR1 MNHNS, CDR2 SASEGT. V lost 5 bases to trimming and J lost 5 bases; unmatched junction nucleotides: 3. CDR3 in DNA: TGTGCCAGCAGTCGGACAGGGGGAGATAATTCACCCCTCCACTTT. As protein: CASSRTGGDNSPLHF.

Comment on this clone: This CDR3 is also generated by other DNA sequences in the sample. The chain uses TRBV5-1 and TRBJ2-2; tentative D call: TRBD1 (5 bases). The length of the CDR3 is 13 residues. Germline CDR1 and CDR2: SGHRS and YFSETQ. V shed 0 bases and J shed 5 bases, with 5 bases lying between them. DNA of the CDR3: TGCGCCAGCAGCTTGGCAGGGACCGGGGAGCTGTTTTTT. It yields the protein CASSLAGTGELFF.

This sequence joins TRBV30 and TRBJ1-5; 7 positions agree with TRBD1. Germline V gives CDR1 GTSNPN, CDR2 SVGIG (reference sequence). Unmatched junction bases numbered 10, after V lost 3 bases and J lost 5 bases. The length of the CDR3 is 15 residues. CDR3 coding DNA: TGTGCCTGGAGCGCGAAACAGGGGTGGGATCAGCCCCAGCATTTT. Protein: CAWSAKQGWDQPQHF.

In this sample, this clone turned up once. The chain joins TRBV10-2 to TRBJ1-5, with 7 bases fitting TRBD1. The CDR3 is 13 amino acids. V lost 5 bases and J lost 6; bases outside the gene matches: 4. Germline CDR1 and CDR2: WSHSY and SAAADI. The CDR3 loop is CASSTQGGQPQHF. The CDR3 region has the DNA TGCGCCAGCAGTACGCAGGGGGGTCAGCCCCAGCATTTT.